Each of the 21 T cell receptor beta chains below was sequenced from the same sample in a study of T cell responses to AZD1222 COVID-19 vaccine. TCRdb keeps only in-frame clones here, not all; method: immunoSEQ multiplex PCR. The sample lists more than 95,000 clones; 88% were seen once. The sequences come from peripheral blood, collected on day 0 of AZD1222 vaccination. Receptors were obtained from an adult in good health.

This chain uses TRBV5-5 with TRBJ2-5; weak D call: TRBD2 (6 bases). Germline V gives CDR1 SGHKS, CDR2 YYEKEE (reference sequence). The length of the CDR3 is 14 residues. Between the trimmed V and J ends, which lost 7 bases and 4 bases, there was a span of 17 bases. CDR3: CASRPGVGGETQYF. In nucleotides, the CDR3 is TGTGCCAGCCGACCCGGTGTCGGGGGAGAGACCCAGTACTTC.

V and J are TRBV7-9 and TRBJ1-1; 8 bases are shared with TRBD1. CDR1 is SEHNR, CDR2 FQNEAQ, per germline (reference sequence). The CDR3 has 14 amino acids. V lost 2 bases, J lost 6 bases, and 5 bases stayed unmatched. As DNA, the CDR3 is TGTGCCAGCAGCTTACTTACAGGGGGTGCTGAAGCTTTCTTT. Translated, it gives CASSLLTGGAEAFF.

The chain employs TRBV29-1 and TRBJ1-5; the match to TRBD1 covers 10 bases. The CDR3 is made up of 12 amino acids. CDR1 and CDR2 (germline): SQVTM, ANQGSEA. The V gene end was trimmed by 6 bases and the J gene end by 5 bases; junction bases not matched to a gene: 1. CDR3 DNA sequence: TGCAGCGTCGGGACAGGGGATCAGCCCCAGCATTTT. Translating it yields CSVGTGDQPQHF.

This clone was observed once. The CDR3 sequence: CASSLGTSRSEQYF. CDR3 nucleotides: TGTGCCAGCAGCTTAGGGACTAGTCGGTCCGAGCAGTACTTC. The gene calls are TRBV7-2 and TRBJ2-7; 7 bases agree with TRBD2. The CDR3 has 14 amino acids. With 1 base clipped from V and 6 bases from J, the junction kept 6 bases outside the gene matches. The V gene's germline CDR1 is SGHTA and CDR2 FQGNSA.

The genes are TRBV7-9 and TRBJ1-2; TRBD1 might be the D (6 bases). The V end was cut by 5 bases, the J end by 0 bases, with 19 bases between. The CDR3 spans 17 residues. Germline CDR1 and CDR2: SEHNR and FQNEAQ (reference sequence). The CDR3 DNA is TGTGCCAGCAGCCCCACGACAGGCACCCCAACTAACTATGGCTACACCTTC. Protein product: CASSPTTGTPTNYGYTF.

The rearrangement uses TRBV25-1 and TRBJ1-1, with 8 positions matching TRBD1. The length of the CDR3 is 15 residues. CDR1 and CDR2 from the germline V gene are MGHDK and SYGVNS. The V segment lost 0 bases and the J segment 3 bases; nucleotides outside the gene matches: 3. CDR3 in amino acids: CASSEYVTGDTEAFF. The CDR3 nucleotides read TGTGCCAGCAGTGAATATGTGACAGGGGACACTGAAGCTTTCTTT.

This chain links TRBV5-6 with TRBJ2-7; either TRBD1 or TRBD2 may fit D (5 bases each). This CDR3 comprises 14 residues. Trimming left V 3 bases short and J 4 bases short, with 14 bases between. The germline V gene has CDR1 SGHDT and CDR2 YYEEEE. CDR3 bases: TGTGCCAGCAGCTCGCGGGCAGGGCGGTACGAGCAGTACTTC. Protein sequence: CASSSRAGRYEQYF.

This sequence joins TRBV7-2 and TRBJ1-2, with D maybe TRBD1 (5 bases). Trimming took off 0 bases at V and 1 base at J, with 6 bases between the two ends. This CDR3 is 14 amino acids long. Germline CDR1 is SGHTA and CDR2 is FQGNSA. For the CDR3, the DNA is TGTGCCAGCAGCTTAGCGGGACTTAACTATGGCTACACCTTC. Amino acids: CASSLAGLNYGYTF. The complete variable domain, with remaining parts taken from reference TRBV7-2 and TRBJ1-2, reads GAGVSQSPSNKVTEKGKDVELRCDPISGHTALYWYRQSLGQGLEFLIYFQGNSAPDKSGLPSDRFSAERTGGSVSTLTIQRTQQEDSAVYLCASSLAGLNYGYTFGSGTRLTVV.

The chain recombines TRBV29-1 with TRBJ2-1, with a weak D call TRBD1 (5 bases). V dropped 6 bases and J dropped 0 bases, with 12 bases sitting between them. The CDR3 contains 14 residues. Germline V gene data show CDR1 as SQVTM and CDR2 as ANQGSEA. The CDR3: CSVGVFSSYNEQFF. CDR3 nucleotides: TGCAGCGTAGGGGTATTCAGCTCCTACAATGAGCAGTTCTTC.

The J gene is TRBJ1-2, the V gene TRBV6-5; D possibly corresponds to TRBD1 (6 bases). V lost 0 bases and J lost 1, with 9 bases in between. CDR1 and CDR2 from the germline V gene are MNHEY and SVGAGI. This CDR3 is 15 amino acids long. Here the CDR3 reads CASSYSTGGNYGYTF. The CDR3, as DNA: TGTGCCAGCAGTTACTCGACAGGCGGTAACTATGGCTACACCTTC.

This chain joins TRBV6-6 and TRBJ1-4; no clear D. Germline loops: CDR1 MNHNY, CDR2 SVGAGI (reference sequence). V was pared by 0 bases and J by 6 bases, with 11 bases between. CDR3 length: 15 amino acids. The CDR3: CASSYSVPGDEKLFF. The CDR3 DNA is TGTGCCAGCAGTTACTCGGTCCCTGGTGATGAAAAACTGTTTTTT.

This clone has just one count. The gene calls are TRBV10-2 and TRBJ2-3; D gene uncertain. The CDR3 runs 13 residues. Trimming took 0 bases from V and 8 from J, leaving 9 bases between them. Germline assignment: CDR1 WSHSY and CDR2 SAAADI. The CDR3 DNA sequence: TGCGCCAGCAGTGAGTCCCTAGTTGGTACGCAGTATTTT. Translated, it gives CASSESLVGTQYF.

This sequence joins TRBV28 and TRBJ2-3; no reliable D call. The germline V gene has CDR1 MDHEN and CDR2 SYDVKM. The germline V and J ends were trimmed by 2 bases and 1 base, with 10 bases remaining between them. The CDR3 is 15 amino acids. In DNA, the CDR3 is TGTGCCAGCAGTTTAGTTTGGCCTGGCACAGATACGCAGTATTTT. Translated, it gives CASSLVWPGTDTQYF.

The chain joins TRBV18 to TRBJ1-5, with 7 positions matching TRBD1. Per germline, CDR1 KGHSH and CDR2 LQKENI. CDR3 length: 16 amino acids. With V trimmed by 8 bases and J by 7 bases, 17 bases remained unmatched. CDR3: CASTGGGGGYGQPQHF. CDR3 nucleotide sequence: TGTGCCAGCACGGGAGGGGGCGGAGGTTACGGACAGCCCCAGCATTTT.

This clone was detected once. The J gene is TRBJ2-7, the V gene TRBV6-5; 7 bases align to TRBD2. This CDR3 comprises 16 residues. The germline CDR1 and CDR2 sequences are MNHEY and SVGAGI. With V trimmed by 2 bases and J by 2 bases, 9 bases remained unmatched. The DNA of the CDR3 is TGTGCCAGCAGTTACGGGGGAGGGGAGACTACCTACGAGCAGTACTTC. Its protein product is CASSYGGGETTYEQYF.

This sequence joins TRBV5-4 and TRBJ2-2; tentatively, D is TRBD1 (5 bases). V lost 10 bases to trimming and J lost 5 bases, with 12 bases between them. The germline V gene has CDR1 SGHNT and CDR2 YYREEE (reference sequence). The CDR3 extends over 12 amino acids. DNA of the CDR3: TGTGCCGGTGGGGCAGGGACCGGGGAGCTGTTTTTT. Translating it yields CAGGAGTGELFF.

The gene calls are TRBV29-1 and TRBJ2-7; the D is unclear. Deletions cut 5 bases from V and 3 bases from J, with 11 bases between. This CDR3 is 12 amino acids long. From germline, CDR1 is SQVTM and CDR2 ANQGSEA. CDR3 in DNA: TGCAGCGTTCGTGGCGAACTCTACGAGCAGTACTTC. Protein sequence: CSVRGELYEQYF.

The chain links TRBV6-5 to TRBJ2-1, with TRBD1 identical over 7 bases. The CDR3 is 12 amino acids. Looked up from germline, CDR1 is MNHEY and CDR2 is SVGAGI. V trimming: 10 bases; J trimming: 11 bases; junction bases outside the gene matches: 11. The CDR3 DNA sequence: TGTGCCACCAAACAACAGGGGAATAAGCAGTTCTTC. This codes for CATKQQGNKQFF.

This clone has more than one count but fewer than ten. V gene TRBV4-1 combines with J gene TRBJ2-2; 8 nucleotides align to TRBD2. The germline V gene has CDR1 MGHRA and CDR2 YSYEKL. CDR3 length: 15 residues. The V gene end was trimmed by 7 bases and the J gene end by 5 bases; junction bases not matched to a gene: 9. The CDR3 sequence: CASTSVGGRTGELFF. The CDR3 DNA sequence: TGCGCCAGCACCTCGGTGGGCGGGAGGACCGGGGAGCTGTTTTTT.

V and J are TRBV25-1 and TRBJ1-4; tentatively, D is TRBD1 (5 bases). The V end lost 3 bases, the J end lost 0 bases, and 11 bases lay between the germline ends. Germline assignment: CDR1 MGHDK and CDR2 SYGVNS. CDR3 length equals 16 residues. The CDR3: CASSDRAAATNEKLFF. The CDR3 coding sequence is TGTGCCAGCAGTGACAGGGCAGCTGCAACTAATGAAAAACTGTTTTTT. The full variable domain, rest sourced from reference TRBV25-1 and TRBJ1-4, is EADIYQTPRYLVIGTGKKITLECSQTMGHDKMYWYQQDPGMELHLIHYSYGVNSTEKGDLSSESTVSRIRTEHFPLTLESARPSHTSQYLCASSDRAAATNEKLFFGSGTQLSVL.

The genes are TRBV6-1 and TRBJ1-5; D is unresolved. The CDR3 runs 15 residues. The V end lost 2 bases, the J end lost 4 bases, and 12 bases lay between the germline ends. The germline CDR1 and CDR2 sequences are MNHNS and SASEGT. CDR3 residues: CASSERGRWNQPQHF. CDR3 nucleotide sequence: TGTGCCAGCAGTGAACGAGGGAGGTGGAATCAGCCCCAGCATTTT.